These 8 T cell receptor beta chains originate from one sample sequenced in a study of T cell responses to AZD1222 COVID-19 vaccine. The repertoire was sequenced with immunoSEQ multiplex PCR; TCRdb's copy has only in-frame clones and lacks some. Among roughly 130,000 clones listed, about 91% were seen once. This specimen was peripheral blood, taken on day 0 of AZD1222 vaccination. The source is an adult in good health.

This clone was recorded only once. V is TRBV29-1 and J is TRBJ1-3; D uncertain. Germline CDR1 is SQVTM and CDR2 is ANQGSEA. With 5 bases removed from V and 2 bases from J, the gap between germline ends came to 4 bases. The CDR3 totals 11 residues. The CDR3 here is CSVRTGNTIYF. The CDR3 DNA sequence: TGCAGCGTTCGAACTGGAAACACCATATATTTT.

J is TRBJ2-5 and V is TRBV13; D gene unclear. This CDR3 is 12 amino acids long. The germline V and J ends were trimmed by 1 base and 5 bases, with 5 bases remaining between them. The V gene's germline CDR1 is PRHDT and CDR2 FYEKMQ (reference sequence). CDR3 residues: CASSLALETQYF. In DNA form, the CDR3 reads TGTGCCAGCAGCTTAGCATTGGAGACCCAGTACTTC. Full variable domain (remainder filled in from reference TRBV13 and TRBJ2-5): AAGVIQSPRHLIKEKRETATLKCYPIPRHDTVYWYQQGPGQDPQFLISFYEKMQSDKGSIPDRFSAQQFSDYHSELNMSSLELGDSALYFCASSLALETQYFGPGTRLLVL.

This sequence joins TRBV15 and TRBJ1-2, with 8 bases that match TRBD1. The germline V gene has CDR1 LNHNV and CDR2 YYDKDF (reference sequence). The CDR3 covers 16 residues. J was trimmed by 2 bases and V by 1 base; bases with no gene match: 6. The DNA of the CDR3 is TGTGCCACCAGCAGAGGTGCGACAGGGGTGAACTATGGCTACACCTTC. It codes for CATSRGATGVNYGYTF.

This sequence joins TRBV5-6 and TRBJ2-7; 11 bases map to TRBD2. This CDR3 is built from 16 residues. From germline, CDR1 is SGHDT and CDR2 YYEEEE. J was trimmed by 3 bases and V by 0 bases; bases with no gene match: 5. CDR3: CASSLELAGGIYEQYF. CDR3 DNA sequence: TGTGCCAGCAGCTTGGAGCTAGCGGGAGGTATCTACGAGCAGTACTTC.

CDR3 protein: CSASARGARRGYTF. As DNA, the CDR3 is TGCAGTGCTAGTGCCAGAGGGGCAAGGAGGGGCTACACCTTC. The chain links TRBV20-1 to TRBJ1-2; tentatively, D is TRBD1 (5 bases). V shed 3 bases and J shed 8 bases, with 19 bases lying between them. CDR3 size: 14 residues. The germline V gene encodes CDR1 DFQATT and CDR2 SNEGSKA (reference sequence).

The J gene is TRBJ1-2, the V gene TRBV9; D ambiguous. The V gene's germline CDR1 is SGDLS and CDR2 YYNGEE. The CDR3 consists of 12 residues. V lost 5 bases and J 8 bases, leaving 13 bases between the germline ends. CDR3 in amino acids: CASRNGGEGYTF. CDR3 DNA sequence: TGTGCCAGCAGAAATGGTGGAGAGGGCTACACCTTC. The complete variable domain, with remaining parts taken from reference TRBV9 and TRBJ1-2, reads DSGVTQTPKHLITATGQRVTLRCSPRSGDLSVYWYQQSLDQGLQFLIQYYNGEERAKGNILERFSAQQFPDLHSELNLSSLELGDSALYFCASRNGGEGYTFGSGTRLTVV.

The gene calls are TRBV2 and TRBJ1-5; the D is unclear. The CDR3 length is 13 residues. Germline assignment: CDR1 SNHLY and CDR2 FYNNEI. Trimming left V 3 bases short and J 7 bases short, with 10 bases between. The CDR3 loop is CASSESTGQPQHF. CDR3 nucleotides: TGTGCCAGCAGTGAGTCTACCGGGCAGCCCCAGCATTTT.

This chain links TRBV4-1 with TRBJ2-7, with 13 bases aligning to TRBD2. Per germline, CDR1 MGHRA and CDR2 YSYEKL. The V segment lost 5 bases and the J segment 3 bases; nucleotides outside the gene matches: 1. The CDR3 contains 14 residues. This CDR3 is CASSWTSGSYEQYF. CDR3 in DNA: TGCGCCAGCAGCTGGACTAGCGGGAGCTACGAGCAGTACTTC.